The present T cell receptor (beta chain) was sequenced within a study of blood T cell repertoires in COVID-19. Looked up from germline, CDR1 is LGHDT and CDR2 is YNNKEL (reference sequence). The CDR3 consists of 13 residues. V shed 4 bases, J shed 6 bases, and the junction held 4 bases outside the gene matches. The data were produced by immunoSEQ multiplex PCR, yet TCRdb's version contains in-frame clones alone and is incomplete. The sample carries 150,000 to 200,000 clones, around 83% recorded once. The origin of this receptor is a woman aged 40 to 49 with acute or convalescent COVID-19. This rearrangement joins TRBV3-1 (or the pseudogene TRBV3-2) to TRBJ2-3; 7 positions agree with TRBD1. The sequenced material came from peripheral blood. The CDR3 protein is CASSLRQGDTQYF. DNA of the CDR3: TGTGCCAGCAGCCTACGACAGGGCGATACGCAGTATTTT.